This T cell receptor beta chain came from a study of T-cell reconstitution after alpha-beta-depleted transplantation in children. During its preparation, the TCRbeta library received unique molecular identifiers. Each CDR3 protein is one row after TCRdb ran MiXCR on the PCR reads. The sample has fewer than 550,000 distinct CDR3 sequences, 9.5% to 12% seen once. As to this clonotype: Its antigen is still unknown.

General study points: Surviving recipient T cells and thymic progenitors accounted for the high day-60 TCRbeta diversity observed in some patients. Alpha-beta T cells about two months after transplant reportedly derived from several hundred expanded graft clones. Once a year had passed after transplant, T-cell counts and diversity came mostly from newly produced T cells.

Germline V CDR1 and CDR2: DFQATT, SNEGSKA (reference sequence). The CDR3 length is 14 residues. V dropped 0 bases and J dropped 6; count of bases not matched to a gene: 5. This TCR derives from a female patient aged 2 to 10 who had a stem cell transplant for aplastic anemia, so the T cells may come from the graft donor. Sequencing used PBMCs, mostly from graft donor cells, obtained 180 days after TCRalphabeta/CD19-depleted stem cell transplant. This chain links TRBV20-1 with TRBJ2-7, with 10 nucleotides matching TRBD2. DNA for the CDR3: TGCAGTGCTAGAGAAGGGACTAGCGCTCTCGAGCAGTACTTC. Translation: CSAREGTSALEQYF.